These T cell receptor beta chains were read from a single sample in a study of breast tumors, draining lymph nodes, adjacent tissues. One entry per CDR3 protein results from TCRdb running MiXCR on the multiplex PCR reads. Altogether roughly 15,000 distinct CDR3 sequences are present, 50% to 60% being singletons, with the ten largest covering 16%. The specimen was tumor-adjacent breast tissue. The receptors shown here come from a female donor with breast cancer. Some clones in this sample may be carry-over from other donors' samples. Each CDR3 is given with its conserved first and last residue. D genes are given only for firm matches. Expanded clones are given a class, and other clones once, few, many or no size at all.

CDR3nt	CDR3aa	abundance	d_gene	j_gene	v_gene
TGTGCCAGTAGTACCCCGTTAGCGGGAGTAGCGGATACGCAGTATTTT	CASSTPLAGVADTQYF	.	TRBD2	TRBJ2-3	TRBV19
TGCAGTGCTAAGCTCTCCCGCGGGGGATATGAAAAACTGTTTTTT	CSAKLSRGGYEKLFF	many	.	TRBJ1-4	TRBV20-1
TGTGCCAGCAGCCAAGAGGGGGATGAGCAGTTCTTC	CASSQEGDEQFF	.	.	TRBJ2-1	TRBV4-2
TGTGCCAGCAGCCCAACGCCCGAGCAGTACTTC	CASSPTPEQYF	medium-sized	.	TRBJ2-7	TRBV7-9
.	CAHPVAGGPVYEQYFGPGTIYF	once	.	TRBJ1-3	TRBV2
TGTGCCAGCAGTGATGACAGGGGCGGGGACACTGAAGCTTTCTTT	CASSDDRGGDTEAFF	.	TRBD1	TRBJ1-1	TRBV25-1
TGCAGCGTTGGGGGTGGCAATTCACCCCTCCACTTT	CSVGGGNSPLHF	.	.	TRBJ1-6	TRBV29-1
TGTGCCAGTAGTTTTGCTAGCGGGATAACCGGGGAGCTGTTTTTT	CASSFASGITGELFF	many	TRBD2	TRBJ2-2	TRBV19
TGTGCCAGCACACAGGGGGGGAGCACAGATACGCAGTATTTT	CASTQGGSTDTQYF	medium-sized	.	TRBJ2-3	TRBV7-2
TGTGCCAGCAGCTCCGGGGGCCCCACCAATGAGCAGTTCTTC	CASSSGGPTNEQFF	.	.	TRBJ2-1	TRBV5-6
TGTGCCAGCCGTCCAATGACAGGCGTGGGCACTGAAGCTTTCTTT	CASRPMTGVGTEAFF	.	.	TRBJ1-1	TRBV2
TGTGCCAGCAGCACCACAAGCTCCGGCCCCAACGTCCTGACCTTC	CASSTTSSGPNVLTF	.	.	TRBJ2-6	TRBV9
TGCAGTGCTAGATTGGGCGGGAGATACAATGAGCAGTTCTTC	CSARLGGRYNEQFF	medium-sized	TRBD2	TRBJ2-1	TRBV20-1
TGCAGTGCTAGGGGTACCCTACTTCATCTGCCCGACAATGAGCAGTTCTTC	CSARGTLLHLPDNEQFF	.	.	TRBJ2-1	TRBV20-1
TGCGCCAGCAGTTCACAGGGAGGTCAGCCCCAGCATTTT	CASSSQGGQPQHF	.	.	TRBJ1-5	TRBV10-2
TGCAGTGCTAGAGAGGGCGGCAGAGACACGCAGTATTTT	CSAREGGRDTQYF	.	.	TRBJ2-3	TRBV20-1
TGTGCCAGCAGTAACCAATTGACAGGGCAGGGTCTCGGGGAGCTGTTTTTT	CASSNQLTGQGLGELFF	many	TRBD1	TRBJ2-2	TRBV6-5
TGTGCCAGCAGACCACCGGGACAGGACACCGGGGAGCTGTTTTTT	CASRPPGQDTGELFF	many	TRBD1	TRBJ2-2	TRBV6-2/TRBV6-3
TGTGCCAGCAGCCAGATAGACAGGGGGCGGGGCTACACCTTC	CASSQIDRGRGYTF	medium-sized	TRBD1	TRBJ1-2	TRBV4-2
TGCGCCAGCAGTGATTCCGGGGAGCTGTTTTTT	CASSDSGELFF	.	.	TRBJ2-2	TRBV10-1
TGTGCCAGCAGTACCGGGACAGGAGAGAGCACCGGGGAGCTGTTTTTT	CASSTGTGESTGELFF	medium-sized	TRBD1	TRBJ2-2	TRBV25-1
TGTGCCAGCAGTCACTCCCCTCAGGGCTTTTATCAGCCCCAGCATTTT	CASSHSPQGFYQPQHF	many	.	TRBJ1-5	TRBV6-2/TRBV6-3
TGTGCCAGCGCCACAGGGACAAATTCACCCCTCCACTTT	CASATGTNSPLHF	large	.	TRBJ1-6	TRBV25-1
TGTGCCAGCAGTTACTCCGCTAGCCCCTACGAGCAGTACTTC	CASSYSASPYEQYF	many	.	TRBJ2-7	TRBV6-6
TGTGCCAGCAGCGTCCGGGACTACAAACCCCAAGAGACCCAGTACTTC	CASSVRDYKPQETQYF	.	TRBD2	TRBJ2-5	TRBV9
TGTGCCAGTAGTATAGTCCAGGGTGGGGCCAACGTCCTGACTTTC	CASSIVQGGANVLTF	many	.	TRBJ2-6	TRBV19
TGTGCCAGCAGCCCTCGACAGGGACCCTCCTACGAGCAGTACTTC	CASSPRQGPSYEQYF	.	TRBD1	TRBJ2-7	TRBV7-2